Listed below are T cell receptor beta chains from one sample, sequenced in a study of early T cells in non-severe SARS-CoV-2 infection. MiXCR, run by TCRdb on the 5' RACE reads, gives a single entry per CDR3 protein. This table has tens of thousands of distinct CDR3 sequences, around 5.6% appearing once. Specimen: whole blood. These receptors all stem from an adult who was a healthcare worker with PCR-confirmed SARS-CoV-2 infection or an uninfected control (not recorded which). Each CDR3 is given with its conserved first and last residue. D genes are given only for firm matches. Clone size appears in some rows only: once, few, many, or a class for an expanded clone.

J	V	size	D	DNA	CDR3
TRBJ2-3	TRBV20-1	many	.	TGCAGTGCTCCAGGGGTCAGCACAGATACGCAGTATTTT	CSAPGVSTDTQYF
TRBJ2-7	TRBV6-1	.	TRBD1	TGTGCCAGCAGTGAAAGGACAGGGGGCCTCTACGAGCAGTACTTC	CASSERTGGLYEQYF
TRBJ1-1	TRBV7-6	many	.	TGTGCCAGCAGCCCCAGAAGCTTGAACACTGAAGCTTTCTTT	CASSPRSLNTEAFF
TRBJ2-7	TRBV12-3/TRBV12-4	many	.	TGTGCCAGCAGTTTAACAGGAGCCTCCTACGAGCAGTACTTC	CASSLTGASYEQYF
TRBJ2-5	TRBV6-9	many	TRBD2	TGTGCCAGCAGTCTCCCCGCTAGCGGGAGGTTCCAAGAGACCCAGTACTTC	CASSLPASGRFQETQYF
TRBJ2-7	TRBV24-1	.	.	TGTGCCACCAGTGATACAAAACGGGGGGCCGAGGAGCAGTACTTC	CATSDTKRGAEEQYF
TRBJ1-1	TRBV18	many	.	TGTGCCAGCTCACCTCAACGGACACAGAACACTGAAGCTTTCTTT	CASSPQRTQNTEAFF
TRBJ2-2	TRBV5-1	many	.	TGCGCCAGCAGCCCTGGGAGTGGTTCAACCGGGGAGCTGTTTTTT	CASSPGSGSTGELFF
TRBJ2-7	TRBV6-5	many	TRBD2	TGTGCCAGCAGTTACTCGATCGGAGCGGGGGGCCTGGGAAAGCAGTACTTC	CASSYSIGAGGLGKQYF
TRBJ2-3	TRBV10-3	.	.	TGTGCCATCAGCGCCCGTAGATCTAGCGCTAGCACAGATACGCAGTATTTT	CAISARRSSASTDTQYF
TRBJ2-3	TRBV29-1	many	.	TGCAGCGTTGTCAGGACTCCAGGGGATACGCAGTATTTT	CSVVRTPGDTQYF
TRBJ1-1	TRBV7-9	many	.	TGTGCCAGCAGCTCCACAGGGTTCCGGAACACTGAAGCTTTCTTT	CASSSTGFRNTEAFF
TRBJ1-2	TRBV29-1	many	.	TGCAGCGTTTCCCCCCGGGGGGCGCAGGGCTACACCTTC	CSVSPRGAQGYTF
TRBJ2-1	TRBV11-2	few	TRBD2	TGTGCCAGCACCCGTCTGCGGGAGGGACATGAGCAGTTCTTC	CASTRLREGHEQFF
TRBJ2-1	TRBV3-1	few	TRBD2	TGTGCCAGCAGCCAGGATTCGGGACTAGCGGGCTTTTTCTTC	CASSQDSGLAGFFF
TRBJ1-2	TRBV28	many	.	TGTGCCAGCACTCAGAACAGCTTCTATGGCTACACCTTC	CASTQNSFYGYTF
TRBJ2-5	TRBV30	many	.	TGTGCCTGGAGTGTCTCGGTTGGCGGGCCCCAAGAGACCCAGTACTTC	CAWSVSVGGPQETQYF
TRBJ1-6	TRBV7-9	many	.	TGTGCCAGCAGCCTCCGACAGGTTGGATCACCCCTCCACTTT	CASSLRQVGSPLHF
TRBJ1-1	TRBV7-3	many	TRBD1	TGTGCCAGCAGTCCTAGGGCAGGGGGCAACACTGAAGCTTTCTTT	CASSPRAGGNTEAFF
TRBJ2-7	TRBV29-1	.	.	TGCAGCGTCTTAGCCAGGGGAGGGCAGTACTTC	CSVLARGGQYF
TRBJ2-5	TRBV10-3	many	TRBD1	TGTGCCATCAGTGGAGACAGGACAGGGGACGGGGAGACCCAGTACTTC	CAISGDRTGDGETQYF
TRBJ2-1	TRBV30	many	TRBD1	TGTGCCTGGAGTGTAGGCAGGGGGCCTTACAATGAGCAGTTCTTC	CAWSVGRGPYNEQFF
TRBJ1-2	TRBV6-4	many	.	TGTGCCAGCAGTCTTCTCCCGGGACCGAAGGGCGCCGACTATGGCTACACCTTC	CASSLLPGPKGADYGYTF
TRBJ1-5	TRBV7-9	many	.	TGTGCCAGCAGCTTAGATAAAATGACCCAGCATTTT	CASSLDKMTQHF
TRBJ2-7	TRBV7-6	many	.	TGTGCCAGCAGCTCAAGCGGGTCTTTCTACGAGCAGTACTTC	CASSSSGSFYEQYF
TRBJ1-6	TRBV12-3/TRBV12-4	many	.	TGTGCCAGCAGTAGGGCCAATTCACCCCTCCACTTT	CASSRANSPLHF
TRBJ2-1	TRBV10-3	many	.	TGTGCCATCAGTGAGCCCAGCCCCGGTAAAGAAAACAATGAGCAGTTCTTC	CAISEPSPGKENNEQFF
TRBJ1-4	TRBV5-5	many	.	TGTGCCAGCAGCTTGGACGATCCTAATGAAAAACTGTTTTTT	CASSLDDPNEKLFF
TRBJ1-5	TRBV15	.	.	TGTGCCACCAGCAGAGCCTCGATTGAAACAGGGTTTTCGCCCCAGCATTTT	CATSRASIETGFSPQHF
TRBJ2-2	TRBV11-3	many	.	TGTGCCAGCAGCAAGGACGGAAACACCGGGGAGCTGTTTTTT	CASSKDGNTGELFF
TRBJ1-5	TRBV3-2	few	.	TGTGCCAGCAGCCTGGGGTCGGATAGGGGGCCCCAGCATTTT	CASSLGSDRGPQHF
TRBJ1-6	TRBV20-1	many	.	TGCAGTGCTGACGGGACAACGGATTCACCCCTCCACTTT	CSADGTTDSPLHF
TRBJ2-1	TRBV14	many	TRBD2	TGTGCCAGCAGCCTTAGCGGGGGGCCGTCCAATGAGCAGTTCTTC	CASSLSGGPSNEQFF
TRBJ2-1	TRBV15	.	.	TGTGCCACCAGCACGCCGGGACCATACAATGAGCAGTTCTTC	CATSTPGPYNEQFF
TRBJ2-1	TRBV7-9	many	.	TGTGCCAGCAGCCCGACTGTGAATGAGCAGTTCTTC	CASSPTVNEQFF
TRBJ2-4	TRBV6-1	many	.	TGTGCCAGCAGAGAATGGGCGGATCGGGACACCAGATCGGTCAAAAACATTCAGTACTTC	CASREWADRDTRSVKNIQYF
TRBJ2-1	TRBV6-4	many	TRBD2	TGTGCCAGCAGTGAGGGCGGGGGGGCGTCCTACAATGAGCAGTTCTTC	CASSEGGGASYNEQFF
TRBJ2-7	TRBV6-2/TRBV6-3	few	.	TGTGCCAGCAGTTACTCGAGATGGGGGGACTACGAGCAGTACTTC	CASSYSRWGDYEQYF
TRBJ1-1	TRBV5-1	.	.	TGCGCCAGCAGCTTGGTGGGGGCAGGTAATGAAGCTTTCTTT	CASSLVGAGNEAFF